Listed here is a single T cell receptor (beta chain). This sample is part of a study of T cell changes during pregnancy in multiple sclerosis. Sequencing was performed with immunoSEQ multiplex PCR; in TCRdb, only in-frame clones are kept and a portion is missing. The data contain tens of thousands of clones, roughly 90% of them singletons. V gave up 5 bases and J gave up 2 bases, with 19 bases separating them. From germline, CDR1 is SGHTA and CDR2 FQGNSA. This CDR3 is built from 17 residues. The sample in question was peripheral blood, obtained before pregnancy. The chain employs TRBV7-2 and TRBJ2-1; D is perhaps TRBD2 (5 bases). The TCR originated in a female donor with multiple sclerosis, enrolled in a pregnancy study. CDR3 protein: CASSPRGYNPPYNEQFF. The CDR3 DNA is TGTGCCAGCAGCCCAAGAGGGTATAACCCCCCCTACAATGAGCAGTTCTTC. Together with reference TRBV7-2 and TRBJ2-1, the CDR3 gives the full variable domain: GAGVSQSPSNKVTEKGKDVELRCDPISGHTALYWYRQSLGQGLEFLIYFQGNSAPDKSGLPSDRFSAERTGGSVSTLTIQRTQQEDSAVYLCASSPRGYNPPYNEQFFGPGTRLTVL.